This T cell receptor beta chain is drawn from a study of blood T cell repertoires in COVID-19. Sequencing was performed with immunoSEQ multiplex PCR; in TCRdb, only in-frame clones are kept and a portion is missing. In the table there are 150,000 to 200,000 clones, roughly 84% of which are singletons. The specimen sequenced was peripheral blood. This TCR was recovered from a person aged 65 to 79 with COVID-19, enrolled during active disease.

The DNA of the CDR3 is TGTGCCACCAGTGAATCGGGACAGAGGGAAGAGACCCAGTACTTC. It is translated as CATSESGQREETQYF. The V call is TRBV24-1, the J call TRBJ2-5; TRBD1 agrees at 7 bases. The CDR3 spans 15 residues. The germline CDR1 and CDR2 sequences are KGHDR and SFDVKD. V shed 4 bases and J 3 bases; nucleotides not matched to a gene: 7.